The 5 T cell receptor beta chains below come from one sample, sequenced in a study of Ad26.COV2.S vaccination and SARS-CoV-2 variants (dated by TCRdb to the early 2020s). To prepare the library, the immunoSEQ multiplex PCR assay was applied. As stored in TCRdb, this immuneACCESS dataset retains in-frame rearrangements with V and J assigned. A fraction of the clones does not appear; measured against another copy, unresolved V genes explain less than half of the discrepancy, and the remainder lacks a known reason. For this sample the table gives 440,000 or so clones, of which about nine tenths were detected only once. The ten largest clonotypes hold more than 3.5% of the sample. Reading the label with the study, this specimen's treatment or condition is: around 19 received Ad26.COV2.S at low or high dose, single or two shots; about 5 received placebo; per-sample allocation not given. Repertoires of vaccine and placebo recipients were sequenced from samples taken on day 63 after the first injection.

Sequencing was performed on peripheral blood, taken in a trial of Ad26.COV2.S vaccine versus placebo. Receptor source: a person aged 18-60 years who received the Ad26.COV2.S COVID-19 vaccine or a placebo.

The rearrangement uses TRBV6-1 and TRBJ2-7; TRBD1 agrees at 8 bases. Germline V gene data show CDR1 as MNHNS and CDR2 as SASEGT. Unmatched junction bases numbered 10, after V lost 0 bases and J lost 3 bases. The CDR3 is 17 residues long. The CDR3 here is CASSEALGQGNFYEQYF. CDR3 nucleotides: TGTGCCAGCAGTGAAGCGCTCGGACAGGGAAATTTCTACGAGCAGTACTTC.

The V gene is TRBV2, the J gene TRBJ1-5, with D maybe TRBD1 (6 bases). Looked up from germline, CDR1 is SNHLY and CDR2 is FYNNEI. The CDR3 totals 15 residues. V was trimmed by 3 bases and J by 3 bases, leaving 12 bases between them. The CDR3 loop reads CASSEYHRDNQPQHF. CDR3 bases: TGTGCCAGCAGTGAGTATCACAGGGACAATCAGCCCCAGCATTTT.

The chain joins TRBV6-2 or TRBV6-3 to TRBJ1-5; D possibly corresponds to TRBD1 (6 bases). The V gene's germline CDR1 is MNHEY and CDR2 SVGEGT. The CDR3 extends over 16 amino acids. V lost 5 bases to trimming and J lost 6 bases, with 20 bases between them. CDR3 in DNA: TGTGCCAGCAGTGACAGGCGGGGTATGGTATTTCAGCCCCAGCATTTT. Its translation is CASSDRRGMVFQPQHF.

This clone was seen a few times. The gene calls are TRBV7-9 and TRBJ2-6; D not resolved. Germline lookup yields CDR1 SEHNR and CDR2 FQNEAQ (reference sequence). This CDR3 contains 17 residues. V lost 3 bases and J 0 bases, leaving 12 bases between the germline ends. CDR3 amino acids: CASSFTTESSGANVLTF. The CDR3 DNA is TGTGCCAGCAGCTTTACTACAGAGAGCTCTGGGGCCAACGTCCTGACTTTC.

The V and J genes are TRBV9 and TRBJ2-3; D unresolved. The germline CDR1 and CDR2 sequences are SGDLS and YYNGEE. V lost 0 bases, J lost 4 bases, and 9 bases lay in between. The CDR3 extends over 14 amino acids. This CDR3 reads CASSVVGLSDTQYF. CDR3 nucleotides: TGTGCCAGCAGCGTAGTAGGGCTCTCAGATACGCAGTATTTT.